Here is one T cell receptor beta chain with its context. Authors' methods: Counts of nucleated cells, estimated from reference gene primer amplification, were obtained. Assay used: immunoSEQ multiplex PCR; TCRdb lists only in-frame clones, some missing. D and trimming come from the DNA, and the V and J calls and clone size come from that table. The table includes about 470,000 clones, 87% detected once. This entry belongs to a study of blood T cell repertoires in COVID-19. Study-wide context: PBMCs, B-cell-depleted T cells, or T cells provided the cDNA or gDNA that made up the material.

Germline CDR1 KGHSH, CDR2 LQKENI. V gave up 7 bases and J gave up 3 bases, with 13 bases separating them. This CDR3 has 13 residues. Participant ages covered roughly 18 to 89 years across around 25 US areas. Clinical histories supplied by participants themselves formed the basis of cohort assignment. This chain uses TRBV18 with TRBJ2-7; D not resolved. The source material was PBMCs or T cells enriched from blood (not recorded which). This TCR derives from a young woman who had recovered from COVID-19. CDR3 residues: CASLGTQDYEQYF. In nucleotides, the CDR3 is TGTGCCAGCTTAGGCACTCAGGACTACGAGCAGTACTTC.